Listed below are T cell receptor beta chains from one sample, sequenced in a study of blood T cell repertoires in COVID-19. Method: immunoSEQ multiplex PCR; TCRdb's copy keeps in-frame clones and lacks some. The sample includes approximately 110,000 clones, 88% of them seen just once. The sequenced sample was peripheral blood. These receptors all come from a woman between 50 and 59 years old with active or convalescent COVID-19. CDR3s include the opening cysteine and the closing phenylalanine or tryptophan. The order of the fields is V gene, clone size, D gene, J gene, CDR3 DNA, CDR3 protein. D genes are given only for firm matches. Where a row states a size, it is once, few, many or the class of an expanded clone; other rows omit it.

TRBV6-2/TRBV6-3	-	-	TRBJ1-2	TGTGCCAGCAGTTTCTTAGACAGACCTTATGGCTACACCTTC	CASSFLDRPYGYTF
TRBV19	-	TRBD2	TRBJ2-1	TGTGCCAGTAGGGGAACCGGGACTAGCGGGAGGGTGCCGTACAATGAGCAGTTCTTC	CASRGTGTSGRVPYNEQFF
TRBV11-1	-	-	TRBJ1-1	TGTGCCAGCAGCGGGCAGGTAAACACTGAAGCTTTCTTT	CASSGQVNTEAFF
TRBV10-3	few	-	TRBJ1-1	TGTGCCATCAGTGGAGGGAAGGGCACTGAAGCTTTCTTT	CAISGGKGTEAFF
TRBV12-3/TRBV12-4	-	-	TRBJ1-1	TGTGCCAGCAGTTTTGAGTACACTGAAGCTTTCTTT	CASSFEYTEAFF
TRBV30	-	-	TRBJ1-1	TGTGCCTGGATCAAGTACAGGGCGGGAGACACTGAAGCTTTCTTT	CAWIKYRAGDTEAFF
TRBV27	-	TRBD2	TRBJ2-2	TGTGCCAGCAGCACCATCGGGACTAGCGGGAGGGCCGGGGCCGGGGAGCTGTTTTTT	CASSTIGTSGRAGAGELFF
TRBV5-6	-	-	TRBJ1-2	TGTGCCAGCAGCTTATCGGGTCAAATGGACACCTTC	CASSLSGQMDTF
TRBV27	-	TRBD1	TRBJ2-7	TGTGCCAGCAGTGTCGGACAGGGAGCCTACGAGCAGTACTTC	CASSVGQGAYEQYF
TRBV19	-	TRBD2	TRBJ2-5	TGTGCCAGTACCCAAAACGTCAGCGGACTAGCGGGAGAGTCAGAGACCCAGTACTTC	CASTQNVSGLAGESETQYF
TRBV27	-	TRBD1	TRBJ2-7	TGTGCCAGCAGTTTAATAGGGACAGGGAGGTACGAGCAGTACTTC	CASSLIGTGRYEQYF
TRBV6-5	-	-	TRBJ1-6	TGTGCCACCGGGGGACCGAATAATTCACCCCTCCACTTT	CATGGPNNSPLHF
TRBV29-1	-	-	TRBJ1-2	TGCAGCGTCCGGGGTGGGTATGGCTACACCTTC	CSVRGGYGYTF
TRBV11-2	-	-	TRBJ2-1	TGTGCCAGCAGCCCCGAGGAAGCGAGGGTTGAGCAGTTCTTC	CASSPEEARVEQFF
TRBV9	-	TRBD2	TRBJ2-1	TGTGCCAGCAGCGTACGTAGCGGGAGGGGCCCCCACAATGAGCAGTTCTTC	CASSVRSGRGPHNEQFF
TRBV7-8	-	-	TRBJ2-3	TGTGCCAGCAGCCGGCCCTTTATCGAACAGCGGTTAAGCACAGATACGCAGTATTTT	CASSRPFIEQRLSTDTQYF
TRBV4-1	-	-	TRBJ1-2	TGCGCCAGCAGCCAAGATTCCGGGATAAACTATGGCTACACCTTC	CASSQDSGINYGYTF
TRBV6-2/TRBV6-3	-	TRBD1	TRBJ2-1	TGTGCCAGCAGTTACCCTCCCGGGACAGCCTACAATGAGCAGTTCTTC	CASSYPPGTAYNEQFF
TRBV6-5	-	-	TRBJ1-5	TGTGCCAGCAACGGGAACCAGCCCCAGCATTTT	CASNGNQPQHF
TRBV24-1	-	-	TRBJ2-3	TGTGCCACCAGTGATTTGGGCGGCGGGTGGAGCACAGATACGCAGTATTTT	CATSDLGGGWSTDTQYF
TRBV5-8	-	TRBD1	TRBJ1-2	TGTGCCAGCAGCAATGGACAGGGGAACTATGGCTACACCTTC	CASSNGQGNYGYTF
TRBV5-4	-	TRBD1	TRBJ2-2	TGTGCCAGCAGCAAACCGGACAGGGATACCGGGGAGCTGTTTTTT	CASSKPDRDTGELFF
TRBV4-2	-	-	TRBJ2-6	TGTGCCAGCAGCCTTACAGGGTTGGGTGGGGCCAACGTCCTGACTTTC	CASSLTGLGGANVLTF
TRBV15	-	TRBD1	TRBJ2-5	TGTGCCACCAGCAGGGACCGGACAGGGGGGGCTTGGACCCAGTACTTC	CATSRDRTGGAWTQYF
TRBV6-6	-	-	TRBJ1-4	TGTGCCAGCAGGGGGGGGGTAGCAGAAAAACTGTTTTTT	CASRGGVAEKLFF
TRBV7-9	-	-	TRBJ2-1	TGTGCCAGCAGCTTAGGGGCGCTCTTGCAATACAATGAGCAGTTCTTC	CASSLGALLQYNEQFF
TRBV6-2/TRBV6-3	few	-	TRBJ2-7	TGTGCCAGCAGTTACTCGATGGTGGGACACTCTTTTGAGCAGTACTTC	CASSYSMVGHSFEQYF
TRBV12-3/TRBV12-4	few	-	TRBJ1-5	TGTGCCAGCAGTTTATCGGCGGAACAGCCCCAGCATTTT	CASSLSAEQPQHF
TRBV5-4	-	-	TRBJ2-1	TGTGCCAGCAGCTTCGGGGGAGTGGGAATCAATGAGCAGTTCTTC	CASSFGGVGINEQFF
TRBV27	-	-	TRBJ2-1	TGTGCCAGCAGAACCACCCTCAGGCAGGCCTCCTACAATGAGCAGTTCTTC	CASRTTLRQASYNEQFF
TRBV9	-	-	TRBJ2-3	TGTGCCAGCAGCGTGGGGGGGCTTCAAGATACGCAGTATTTT	CASSVGGLQDTQYF
TRBV7-2	-	TRBD1	TRBJ2-3	TGTGCCAGCAGCAGACAGGGGGCGGATACGCAGTATTTT	CASSRQGADTQYF
TRBV9	-	-	TRBJ1-4	TGTGCCAGCAGCGTGGAGTCGGGTGAAAAACTGTTTTTT	CASSVESGEKLFF
TRBV9	-	-	TRBJ2-4	TGTGCCAGCAGCGCCCGGGACAAGAAAAACATTCAGTACTTC	CASSARDKKNIQYF
TRBV19	-	TRBD2	TRBJ2-7	TGTGCCAGTAGTACCTTTGGGACTAGCGGATCCTACGAGCAGTACTTC	CASSTFGTSGSYEQYF
TRBV21-1	-	-	TRBJ2-2	TGTGCCAGCAGCACACAGGGAGCGAACACCGGGGAGCTGTTTTTT	CASSTQGANTGELFF
TRBV11-2	-	-	TRBJ2-7	TGTGCCAGCAGCTTACGGCGGGGGACAGGTTCGGGGTATGAGCAGTACTTC	CASSLRRGTGSGYEQYF
TRBV19	-	TRBD1	TRBJ2-1	TGTGCCAGTATGAAACAGGGGGCCGGCTACAATGAGCAGTTCTTC	CASMKQGAGYNEQFF
TRBV7-8	-	-	TRBJ2-5	TGTGCCAGCAGCTTAACCAGACAGTTTCAAGAGACCCAGTACTTC	CASSLTRQFQETQYF
TRBV7-3	-	-	TRBJ2-5	TGTGCCAGCAGCTTAGATAGCTGGGAAGAGACCCAGTACTTC	CASSLDSWEETQYF
TRBV28	-	-	TRBJ2-5	TGTGCCAGCAGTTTGCGAGCGGAAATTCAAGAGACCCAGTACTTC	CASSLRAEIQETQYF
TRBV7-2	-	TRBD2	TRBJ2-3	TGTGCCAGCAGCGTAGATAGCGGGATACGCACAGATACGCAGTATTTT	CASSVDSGIRTDTQYF
TRBV15	-	-	TRBJ1-5	TGTGCCACCAGCAGAGGCAAGGAGGGACAGCCCCAGCATTTT	CATSRGKEGQPQHF
TRBV5-6	-	-	TRBJ2-1	TGTGCCAGCAGCTTTGGCGGGGTAGTCAATGAGCAGTTCTTC	CASSFGGVVNEQFF
TRBV9	-	-	TRBJ2-1	TGTGCCAGCAGCCCCGGAGACAATGAGCAGTTCTTC	CASSPGDNEQFF
TRBV4-1	-	-	TRBJ1-3	TGCGCCAGCAGCCAAGATCCAGGGGTAAACACCATATATTTT	CASSQDPGVNTIYF
TRBV10-3	-	-	TRBJ1-2	TGTGCCACTCGGGACACTTTATTCTATGGCTACACCTTC	CATRDTLFYGYTF